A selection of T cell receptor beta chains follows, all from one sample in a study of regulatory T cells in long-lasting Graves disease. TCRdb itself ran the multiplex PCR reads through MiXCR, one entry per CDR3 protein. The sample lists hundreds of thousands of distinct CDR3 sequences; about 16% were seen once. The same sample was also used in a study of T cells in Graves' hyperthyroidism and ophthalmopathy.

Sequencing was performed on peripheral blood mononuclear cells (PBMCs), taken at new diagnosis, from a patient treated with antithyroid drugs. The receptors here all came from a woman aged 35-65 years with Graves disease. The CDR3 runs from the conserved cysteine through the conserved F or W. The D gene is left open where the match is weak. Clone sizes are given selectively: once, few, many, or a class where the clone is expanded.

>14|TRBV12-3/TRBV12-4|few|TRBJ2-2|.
CASSLVLGDRELFF
TGTGCCAGCAGTTTGGTGTTGGGGGACAGGGAGCTGTTTTTT
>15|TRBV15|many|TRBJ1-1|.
CATSRDGGGNTEAFF
TGTGCCACCAGCAGAGATGGAGGGGGGAACACTGAAGCTTTCTTT
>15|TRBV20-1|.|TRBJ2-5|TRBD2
CSARSLAGAQETQYF
TGCAGTGCTAGGTCCTTAGCGGGGGCCCAAGAGACCCAGTACTTC
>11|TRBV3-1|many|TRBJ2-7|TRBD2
CATGGIDEQYF
TGTGCCACCGGGGGGATCGACGAGCAGTACTTC
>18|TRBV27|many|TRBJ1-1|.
CASSLVVHGPGESTEAFF
TGTGCCAGCAGTTTAGTGGTTCATGGGCCCGGAGAGAGCACTGAAGCTTTCTTT
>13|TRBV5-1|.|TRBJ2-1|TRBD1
CASSPGQPGEQFF
TGCGCCAGCAGCCCGGGACAGCCCGGGGAGCAGTTCTTC
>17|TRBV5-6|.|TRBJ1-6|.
CASSLSGGGSYNSPLHF
TGTGCCAGCAGCTTAAGCGGGGGAGGCTCCTATAATTCACCCCTCCACTTT
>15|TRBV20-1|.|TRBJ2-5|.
CSAREGGGGGETQYF
TGCAGTGCTAGAGAGGGAGGGGGTGGGGGAGAGACCCAGTACTTC
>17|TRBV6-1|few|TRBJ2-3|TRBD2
CASRGLAGVISTDTQYF
TGTGCCAGCAGGGGACTAGCGGGGGTTATTAGCACAGATACGCAGTATTTT
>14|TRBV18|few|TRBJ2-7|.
CASSPPIGVYEQYF
TGTGCCAGCTCACCACCGATAGGGGTGTACGAGCAGTACTTC
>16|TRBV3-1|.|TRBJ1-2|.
CASSLFADQAKIGYTF
TGTGCCAGCAGCCTTTTTGCGGACCAAGCTAAGATTGGCTACACCTTC
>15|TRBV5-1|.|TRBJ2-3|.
CASSPPQGFTDTQYF
TGCGCCAGTTCCCCCCCCCAAGGCTTCACAGATACGCAGTATTTT
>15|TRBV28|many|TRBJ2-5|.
CASSLAGGRQETQYF
TGTGCCAGCAGTTTGGCAGGGGGGAGACAAGAGACCCAGTACTTC
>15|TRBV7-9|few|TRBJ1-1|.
CASSSQQVRNTEAFF
TGTGCCAGCAGCTCCCAACAGGTTCGGAACACTGAAGCTTTCTTT
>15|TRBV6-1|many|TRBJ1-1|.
CASSELDRTNTEAFF
TGTGCCAGCAGTGAATTAGACAGAACGAACACTGAAGCTTTCTTT
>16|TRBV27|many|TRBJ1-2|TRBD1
CASRYGQGGRFYGYTF
TGTGCCAGCAGATATGGACAGGGTGGGAGATTCTATGGCTACACCTTC
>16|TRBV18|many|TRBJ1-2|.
CASSLTQPDSNYGYTF
TGTGCCAGCTCACTAACTCAGCCCGACAGTAACTATGGCTACACCTTC
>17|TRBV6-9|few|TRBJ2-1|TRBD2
CASSSIRGGLGTNEQFF
TGTGCCAGCAGTTCCATCCGGGGGGGCCTGGGGACCAATGAGCAGTTCTTC
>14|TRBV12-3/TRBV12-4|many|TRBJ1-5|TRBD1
CASSDGTGGTPQHF
TGTGCCAGCAGTGATGGGACAGGGGGAACGCCCCAGCATTTT
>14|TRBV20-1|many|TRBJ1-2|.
CSAREVAEPYGYTF
TGCAGTGCTAGAGAAGTGGCGGAACCCTATGGCTACACCTTC
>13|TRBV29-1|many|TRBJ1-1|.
CSVEVSMNTEAFF
TGCAGCGTTGAGGTGAGCATGAACACTGAAGCTTTCTTT
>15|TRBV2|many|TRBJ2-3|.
CASRRRGERTDTQYF
TGTGCCAGCAGACGCAGGGGTGAAAGGACAGATACGCAGTATTTT
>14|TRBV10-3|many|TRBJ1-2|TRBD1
CAPPFLGQGYGYTF
TGTGCCCCGCCGTTCCTGGGACAGGGATATGGCTACACCTTC
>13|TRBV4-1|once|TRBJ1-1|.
CASSQVGRLEAFF
TGCGCCAGCAGCCAAGTGGGCCGGCTTGAAGCTTTCTTT
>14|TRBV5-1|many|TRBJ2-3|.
CASSSSSGGDTQYF
TGCGCCAGCAGCTCCTCCTCAGGAGGAGATACGCAGTATTTT
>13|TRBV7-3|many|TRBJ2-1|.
CASSLGGVDEQFF
TGTGCCAGCAGCTTAGGGGGAGTCGATGAGCAGTTCTTC
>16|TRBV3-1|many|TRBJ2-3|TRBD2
CASSQVSGGGKDTQYF
TGTGCCAGCAGCCAAGTTAGCGGGGGGGGAAAAGATACGCAGTATTTT
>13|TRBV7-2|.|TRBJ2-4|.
CASSLDGVGIQYF
TGTGCCAGCAGCTTAGATGGGGTCGGGATTCAGTACTTC
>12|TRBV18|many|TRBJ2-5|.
CASSPNSETQYF
TGTGCCAGCTCACCGAACTCAGAGACCCAGTACTTC
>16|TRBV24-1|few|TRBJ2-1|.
CATGPLGTSADNEQFF
TGTGCCACCGGCCCCTTGGGGACCAGCGCAGACAATGAGCAGTTCTTC
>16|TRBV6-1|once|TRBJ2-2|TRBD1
CASLDRDIHPTGELLF
TGCGCCAGCTTGGACAGGGATATTCATCCCACCGGGGAGCTGCTTTTT
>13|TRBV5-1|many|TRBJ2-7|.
CASSPTVTYEQYF
TGCGCCAGCAGCCCTACAGTGACCTACGAGCAGTACTTC
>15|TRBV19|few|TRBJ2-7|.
CASSILARNSYEQYF
TGTGCCAGTAGTATTCTCGCCAGAAACTCCTACGAGCAGTACTTC
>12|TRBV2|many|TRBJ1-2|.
CASSNQGYGYTF
TGTGCCAGCAGTAATCAGGGGTACGGCTACACCTTC
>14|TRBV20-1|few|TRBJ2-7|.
CSASSDGTSYEQYF
TGCAGTGCTAGTTCTGACGGGACCTCCTACGAGCAGTACTTC
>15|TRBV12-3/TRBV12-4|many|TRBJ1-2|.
CASSLKVGAGYGYTF
TGTGCCAGCAGTTTAAAGGTGGGAGCCGGCTATGGCTACACCTTC
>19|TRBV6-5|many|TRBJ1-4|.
CASSSFWGRDATTNEKLFF
TGTGCCAGCAGTTCCTTCTGGGGGCGCGATGCTACGACTAATGAAAAACTGTTTTTT
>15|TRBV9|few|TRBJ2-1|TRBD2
CASSTPGTSWNEQFF
TGTGCCAGCAGCACCCCCGGGACTAGCTGGAATGAGCAGTTCTTC
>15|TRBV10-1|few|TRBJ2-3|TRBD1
CASSELGQGTDTQYF
TGCGCCAGCAGTGAGTTGGGACAGGGGACAGATACGCAGTATTTT
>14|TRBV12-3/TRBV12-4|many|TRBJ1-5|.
CASSTAGGNQPQHF
TGTGCCAGCAGTACCGCCGGGGGCAATCAGCCCCAGCATTTT
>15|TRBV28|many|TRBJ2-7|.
CAAVELGGPLNEQYF
TGTGCCGCTGTAGAGCTTGGGGGACCCTTAAACGAGCAGTACTTC
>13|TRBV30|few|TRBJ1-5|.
CAWSPQLDQPQHF
TGTGCCTGGAGTCCCCAATTAGATCAGCCCCAGCATTTT
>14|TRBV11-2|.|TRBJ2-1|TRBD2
CASRTRLAGHEQFF
TGTGCCAGCAGGACTCGACTAGCGGGACATGAGCAGTTCTTC
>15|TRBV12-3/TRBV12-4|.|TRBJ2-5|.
CASGPGAVGEETQYF
TGTGCCAGCGGGCCGGGGGCGGTGGGGGAAGAGACCCAGTACTTC
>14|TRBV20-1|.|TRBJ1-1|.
CSARSGGMNTVAFF
TGCAGTGCTAGGTCGGGGGGTATGAACACTGTAGCTTTCTTT
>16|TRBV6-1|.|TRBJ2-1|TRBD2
CASSEAIAGGYNEQFF
TGTGCCAGCAGTGAAGCGATTGCGGGGGGGTACAATGAGCAGTTCTTC
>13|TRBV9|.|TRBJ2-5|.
CASSKGVGETQYF
TGTGCCAGCAGCAAGGGGGTCGGGGAGACCCAGTACTTC
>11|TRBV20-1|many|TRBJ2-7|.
CSASPGHEQYF
TGCAGTGCAAGCCCGGGCCACGAGCAGTACTTC
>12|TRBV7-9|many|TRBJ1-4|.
CASSPMREKLFF
TGTGCCAGCAGTCCCATGCGAGAAAAACTGTTTTTT
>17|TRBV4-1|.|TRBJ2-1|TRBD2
CASSLDTSGGSYNEQFF
TGCGCCAGCAGCCTTGACACAAGCGGGGGCTCCTACAATGAGCAGTTCTTC